This entry features one TCR beta chain sequence. Its antigen is not identified. This entry is derived from a study of OX40 agonist ivuxolimab in advanced cancers. In the study overall: Patients in dose escalation had liver, melanoma, kidney or head and neck cancers. 30% to 40% of patients had received prior checkpoint inhibitor therapy. Study conclusions and caveats: CD8+ T cells were the subset that, on average, had more expanded clones than CD4+. Expanded peripheral T cells had an undetermined antigen specificity.

The CDR3 contains 18 residues. The V end lost 5 bases, the J end lost 2 bases, and 22 bases lay between the germline ends. The V gene's germline CDR1 is SEHNR and CDR2 FQNEAQ (reference sequence). The protocol was immunoSEQ multiplex PCR, while the TCRdb copy is restricted to in-frame clones and leaves out a portion. The data show 55,000 to 75,000 clones, more than 75% seen once. The clonotype comes from an adult with an advanced solid tumor such as melanoma, head and neck, liver or kidney cancer. The starting material was CD4+ or CD8+ T cells sorted from blood, obtained in a trial of the OX40 agonist ivuxolimab. This rearrangement joins TRBV7-9 to TRBJ2-1, with no clear D. The CDR3 bases are TGTGCCAGCAGCGACCCCTATCGCCGACATGTGACCTACAATGAGCAGTTCTTC. This codes for CASSDPYRRHVTYNEQFF.